This T cell receptor beta chain was recorded in a study of technical replicates of blood from several donors. Repertoires were generated with immunoSEQ multiplex PCR, while TCRdb's copy carries only in-frame clones and drops some. Found here are about 70,000 clones, approximately 96% of them singletons; the top ten hold 0.2% to 0.25%. This TCR was sampled from a human donor in good health. Sequencing was performed on T cells isolated from PBMCs.

CDR3 protein: CASSIVSLGEYNEQFF. The DNA of the CDR3 is TGTGCCAGTAGTATAGTTTCGCTTGGAGAATACAATGAGCAGTTCTTC. V and J are TRBV19 and TRBJ2-1; D is ambiguous. Germline V gene sequence: CDR1 LNHDA, CDR2 SQIVND (reference sequence). The ends were cut back, 1 base at V and 4 bases at J, with 14 bases in the middle. The CDR3 contains 16 residues.